Below, one T cell receptor (beta chain) is given with its context. Its antigen remains unidentified. This entry is derived from a study of T cells in Graves' hyperthyroidism and ophthalmopathy. Study results and caveats: Ophthalmopathy and stable hyperthyroidism were separated by a 13 V-J model.

The CDR3 sequence is 14 residues long. V lost 5 bases and J 0 bases, leaving 10 bases between the germline ends. TCR beta CDR3 sequences were amplified from RNA transcripts. TCR CDR3 underwent first-round RT-PCR with the HTBI primer set. TCRdb redid the calling of the multiplex PCR reads with MiXCR, one entry per CDR3 protein. The sample holds 660,000 or so distinct CDR3 sequences; 40% to 55% are singletons and the top ten take about 7.7%. Diagnostic assessment was based on clinical symptoms, serum thyroxine and TRAb, thyroid ultrasound and orbital computed tomography. The TCR sequence derives from an adult man with Graves' disease, either hyperthyroidism or ophthalmopathy (not recorded which). Material: peripheral blood or thyroid tissue (not recorded which). The chain is built from TRBV12-3 or TRBV12-4 and TRBJ1-1; D gene uncertain. In DNA form, the CDR3 reads TGTGCCAGCAGTAGAGAGGTCATGAACACTGAAGCTTTCTTT. Its translation is CASSREVMNTEAFF.